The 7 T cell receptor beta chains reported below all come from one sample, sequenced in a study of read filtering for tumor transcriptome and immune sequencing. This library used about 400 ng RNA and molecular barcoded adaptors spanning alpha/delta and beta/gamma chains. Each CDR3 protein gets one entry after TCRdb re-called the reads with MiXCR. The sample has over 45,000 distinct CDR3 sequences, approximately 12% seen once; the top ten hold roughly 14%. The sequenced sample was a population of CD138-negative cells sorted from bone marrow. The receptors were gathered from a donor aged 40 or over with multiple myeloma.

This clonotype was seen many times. This CDR3 reads CAWSITGGGQYF. The CDR3 coding sequence is TGTGCCTGGAGTATCACAGGGGGAGGACAGTACTTC. The chain combines TRBV30 with TRBJ2-7; 8 bases are a match to TRBD1. The junction had 7 bases not matched to a gene; V was cut back by 2 bases and J by 10 bases. The germline gives CDR1 GTSNPN, CDR2 SVGIG (reference sequence). The CDR3 sequence is 12 residues long.

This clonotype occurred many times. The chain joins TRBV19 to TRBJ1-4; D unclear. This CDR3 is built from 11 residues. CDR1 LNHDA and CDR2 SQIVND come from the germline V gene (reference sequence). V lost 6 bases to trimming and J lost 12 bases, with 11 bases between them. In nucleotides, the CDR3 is TGTGCCAGTAGAGAACGGGCTGAACTGTTTTTT. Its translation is CASRERAELFF. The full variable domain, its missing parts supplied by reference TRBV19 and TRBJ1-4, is DGGITQSPKYLFRKEGQNVTLSCEQNLNHDAMYWYRQDPGQGLRLIYYSQIVNDFQKGDIAEGYSVSREKKESFPLTVTSAQKNPTAFYLCASRERAELFFGSGTQLSVL.

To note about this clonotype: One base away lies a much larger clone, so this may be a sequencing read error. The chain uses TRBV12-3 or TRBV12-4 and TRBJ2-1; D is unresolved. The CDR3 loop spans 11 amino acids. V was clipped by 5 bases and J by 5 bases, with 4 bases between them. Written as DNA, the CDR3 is TGTGCCAGCAGTATCCACAATGAGCAGTTCTTC. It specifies CASSIHNEQFF.

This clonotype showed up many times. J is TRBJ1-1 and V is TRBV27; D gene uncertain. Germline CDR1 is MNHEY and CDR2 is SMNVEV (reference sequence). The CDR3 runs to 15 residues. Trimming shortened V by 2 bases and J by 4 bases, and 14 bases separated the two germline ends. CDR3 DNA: TGTGCCAGCAGTTTAAAGGCCGGGTGGGGCACTGAAGCTTTCTTT. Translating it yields CASSLKAGWGTEAFF.

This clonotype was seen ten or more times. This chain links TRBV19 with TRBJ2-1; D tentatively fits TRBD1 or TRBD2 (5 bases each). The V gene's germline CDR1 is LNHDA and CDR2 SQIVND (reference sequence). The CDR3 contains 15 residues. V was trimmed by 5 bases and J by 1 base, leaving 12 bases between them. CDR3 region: CASSEGSSSYNEQFF. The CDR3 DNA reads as TGTGCCAGTAGTGAGGGGAGTAGTTCCTACAATGAGCAGTTCTTC.

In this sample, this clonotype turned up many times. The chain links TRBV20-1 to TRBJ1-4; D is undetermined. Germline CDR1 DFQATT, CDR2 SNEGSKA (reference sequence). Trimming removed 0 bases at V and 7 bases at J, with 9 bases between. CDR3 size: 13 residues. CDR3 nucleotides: TGCAGTGCTAGAGAGAGGAGTACTGAAAAACTGTTTTTT. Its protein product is CSARERSTEKLFF.

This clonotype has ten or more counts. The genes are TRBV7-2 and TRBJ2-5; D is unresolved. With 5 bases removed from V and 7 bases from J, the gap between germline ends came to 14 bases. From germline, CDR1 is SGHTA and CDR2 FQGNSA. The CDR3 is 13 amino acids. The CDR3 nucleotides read TGTGCCAGCAGCCCTCAACCGGCGTGGACCCAGTACTTC. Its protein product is CASSPQPAWTQYF. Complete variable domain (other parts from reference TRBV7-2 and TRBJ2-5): GAGVSQSPSNKVTEKGKDVELRCDPISGHTALYWYRQSLGQGLEFLIYFQGNSAPDKSGLPSDRFSAERTGGSVSTLTIQRTQQEDSAVYLCASSPQPAWTQYFGPGTRLLVL.